Shown below are 14 T cell receptor beta chains from a single sample sequenced in a study of STAT3 mutations in large granular lymphocyte leukemia. Study results and caveats: At least one immunodominant TCR beta clonotype appeared in every T-cell large granular lymphocyte leukemia patient.

Sequenced by immunoSEQ multiplex PCR; TCRdb stores in-frame clones only, minus some. The sample yields about 42,000 clones, about 81% seen once. Their antigen targets remain unknown. The source material was PBMCs. The receptors here all came from a human donor with T large granular lymphocyte leukemia. Some clones in this sample may be carry-over from other donors' samples.

The chain links TRBV4-1 to TRBJ2-7; D gene unclear. The CDR3 has 12 residues. Per the germline V gene, CDR1 is MGHRA and CDR2 is YSYEKL. V lost 4 bases and J lost 4, with 8 bases in between. The CDR3, as DNA: TGCGCCAGCAGCCTAACCCAGTACGAGCAGTACGTC. It translates to CASSLTQYEQYV.

V gene TRBV19 combines with J gene TRBJ2-2, with TRBD1 matching over 8 bases. Germline V gene sequence: CDR1 LNHDA, CDR2 SQIVND (reference sequence). CDR3 length: 16 residues. The junction had 7 bases not matched to a gene; V was cut back by 4 bases and J by 3 bases. CDR3 sequence (DNA): TGTGCCAGTAGTAGCCGGACAGGGCTCGACACCGGGGAGCTGTTTTTT. It translates to CASSSRTGLDTGELFF. Based on the CDR3 plus reference TRBV19 and TRBJ2-2, the full variable domain is DGGITQSPKYLFRKEGQNVTLSCEQNLNHDAMYWYRQDPGQGLRLIYYSQIVNDFQKGDIAEGYSVSREKKESFPLTVTSAQKNPTAFYLCASSSRTGLDTGELFFGEGSRLTVL.

The chain links TRBV18 to TRBJ2-5; TRBD1 matches at 10 bases. The CDR3 loop spans 14 amino acids. The trim removed 5 bases at V and 4 bases at J, leaving 4 bases unmatched. The germline gives CDR1 KGHSH, CDR2 LQKENI. The CDR3 nucleotides are TGTGCCAGCTCATGGGGACAGGGGAGAGAGACCCAGTACTTC. Protein: CASSWGQGRETQYF. The full variable domain, completed using reference TRBV18 and TRBJ2-5, is NAGVMQNPRHLVRRRGQEARLRCSPMKGHSHVYWYRQLPEEGLKFMVYLQKENIIDESGMPKERFSAEFPKEGPSILRIQQVVRGDSAAYFCASSWGQGRETQYFGPGTRLLVL.

The sample holds a few counts of this clone. The J gene is TRBJ2-7, the V gene TRBV7-9; D assignment may be TRBD1 or TRBD2 (5 bases each). This CDR3 is 13 amino acids long. The V end lost 3 bases, the J end lost 5 bases, and 11 bases lay between the germline ends. CDR1 is SEHNR, CDR2 FQNEAQ, per germline (reference sequence). This CDR3 is CASSFGGRDEQYV. The CDR3 bases are TGTGCCAGCAGCTTTGGGGGTAGGGACGAGCAGTACGTC.

V and J are TRBV27 and TRBJ2-3; 15 bases agree with TRBD2. In germline, CDR1 is MNHEY, CDR2 SMNVEV (reference sequence). The CDR3 has 16 residues. V lost 5 bases to trimming and J lost 5 bases; unmatched junction nucleotides: 5. CDR3 in DNA: TGTGCCAGCAGTGGACTAGCGGGGGGGCTATTAGATACGCAGTATTTT. Translation gives CASSGLAGGLLDTQYF.

This chain connects TRBV5-1 to TRBJ2-3, with 7 nucleotides matching TRBD1. The CDR3 is made up of 14 amino acids. V gave up 4 bases and J gave up 0 bases; unmatched junction bases: 2. Germline CDR1 reads SGHRS; CDR2 reads YFSETQ. This CDR3 reads CASSGTASTDTQYF. In DNA form, the CDR3 reads TGCGCCAGCAGCGGGACAGCTAGCACAGATACGCAGTATTTT.

The V call is TRBV2, the J call TRBJ1-5; 7 bases map to TRBD1. This CDR3 has 14 residues. Germline CDR1 and CDR2: SNHLY and FYNNEI. V lost 5 bases to trimming and J lost 9 bases; unmatched junction nucleotides: 10. The CDR3: CASSTRQGGAPQHF. CDR3 nucleotides: TGTGCCAGCAGTACGCGACAGGGAGGGGCGCCCCAGCATTTT. The full variable domain, its missing parts supplied by reference TRBV2 and TRBJ1-5, is EPEVTQTPSHQVTQMGQEVILRCVPISNHLYFYWYRQILGQKVEFLVSFYNNEISEKSEIFDDQFSVERPDGSNFTLKIRSTKLEDSAMYFCASSTRQGGAPQHFGDGTRLSIL.

The chain links TRBV6-6 to TRBJ1-1; 7 nucleotides align to TRBD1. The V gene's germline CDR1 is MNHNY and CDR2 SVGAGI (reference sequence). V lost 5 bases and J lost 1; bases outside the gene matches: 4. The CDR3 consists of 14 residues. The CDR3 sequence: CASSRGQSNTEAFF. The DNA of the CDR3 is TGTGCCAGCAGTCGGGGACAGTCGAACACTGAAGCTTTCTTT.

The genes are TRBV6-5 and TRBJ2-2; possibly TRBD1 or TRBD2 for D (5 bases each). The V end was cut by 2 bases, the J end by 4 bases, with 8 bases between. The germline V gene encodes CDR1 MNHEY and CDR2 SVGAGI. This CDR3 region has 14 residues. The CDR3 bases are TGTGCCAGCAGTTACGGGGCGGGCACCGGGGAGCTGTTTTTT. It yields the protein CASSYGAGTGELFF.

The V and J genes are TRBV28 and TRBJ2-7; D not certain. V was clipped by 5 bases and J by 4 bases, with 9 bases between them. Per germline, CDR1 MDHEN and CDR2 SYDVKM. CDR3 length equals 12 residues. CDR3 residues: CASSPGEYEQYV. In DNA, the CDR3 is TGTGCCAGCAGTCCCGGAGAATACGAGCAGTACGTC.

The rearrangement joins TRBV7-9 to TRBJ2-5; perhaps TRBD1 as D (5 bases). Looked up from germline, CDR1 is SEHNR and CDR2 is FQNEAQ (reference sequence). Trimming stripped 5 bases from V and 2 bases from J, with 18 bases between. The CDR3 length is 16 residues. The CDR3 spells CASSETALLLQETQYF. CDR3 DNA: TGTGCCAGCAGCGAGACAGCTCTCCTTCTTCAAGAGACCCAGTACTTC.

A single count supports this clone. This sequence joins TRBV28 and TRBJ1-2; 8 bases map to TRBD1. V trimming: 5 bases; J trimming: 4 bases; junction bases outside the gene matches: 3. The CDR3 is made up of 13 amino acids. Germline values: CDR1 MDHEN, CDR2 SYDVKM. The CDR3 sequence: CASSPGQGYGYTF. The CDR3 region has the DNA TGTGCCAGCAGTCCCGGACAGGGCTATGGCTACACCTTC.

V usage is TRBV30 and J usage is TRBJ1-3, with a tentative D call TRBD1 (5 bases). Germline V gives CDR1 GTSNPN, CDR2 SVGIG (reference sequence). The CDR3 extends over 12 amino acids. V was clipped by 5 bases and J by 4 bases, with 9 bases between them. CDR3 nucleotide sequence: TGTGCCTGGGGACATAGGGGAAACACCATATATTTT. Protein: CAWGHRGNTIYF.

This chain joins TRBV7-9 and TRBJ1-1, with D unresolved. The CDR3 consists of 13 residues. Germline values: CDR1 SEHNR, CDR2 FQNEAQ (reference sequence). This CDR3 is CVVPMTPNTEAFF. The CDR3 coding sequence is TGTGTCGTTCCGATGACCCCGAACACTGAAGCTTTCTTT.